This is a list of T cell receptor beta chains from one sample in a study of blood T cell repertoires in COVID-19. TCRdb's table, derived via immunoSEQ multiplex PCR, lists solely in-frame clones and lacks some. Seen here are roughly 68,000 clones, around 89% observed once, and the top ten hold 9.5% to 13%. Material for sequencing was PBMCs or T cells enriched from blood (not recorded which). These receptors originate from a woman aged 40-49 years who had recovered from COVID-19. CDR3s include the opening cysteine and the closing phenylalanine or tryptophan. D genes are given only for firm matches. Rows may omit the clone size; those that give it use once, few, many or a size class.

d_call	j_call	clone_size	v_call	cdr3_aa	cdr3_nt
-	TRBJ2-5	-	TRBV6-5	CASSSIGETQYF	TGTGCCAGCAGCTCAATCGGAGAGACCCAGTACTTC
TRBD1	TRBJ2-3	-	TRBV5-4	CASSLGSGTGSDTQYF	TGTGCCAGCAGCTTGGGGTCCGGGACAGGGTCAGATACGCAGTATTTT
-	TRBJ1-1	-	TRBV7-8	CASSLRWGGAGLTEAFF	TGTGCCAGCAGCTTAAGGTGGGGGGGCGCAGGGTTGACTGAAGCTTTCTTT
-	TRBJ1-4	-	TRBV27	CASIATNEKLFF	TGTGCCTCCATAGCAACTAATGAAAAACTGTTTTTT
-	TRBJ1-6	few	TRBV10-2	CASRAGTRPSPLHF	TGCGCCAGCAGAGCCGGGACACGGCCTTCACCCCTCCACTTT
-	TRBJ1-6	-	TRBV19	CASSINGGGLSSPLHF	TGTGCCAGTAGTATTAATGGAGGAGGACTTTCCTCACCCCTCCACTTT
-	TRBJ2-7	-	TRBV11-3	CASSVQGYEQYF	TGTGCCAGCAGCGTCCAGGGCTACGAGCAGTACTTC
-	TRBJ2-5	-	TRBV2	CASSEMGHVSETQYF	TGTGCCAGCAGTGAGATGGGACATGTATCGGAGACCCAGTACTTC
TRBD1	TRBJ1-6	few	TRBV27	CASRSGTGVLSPLHF	TGTGCCAGCAGGTCCGGGACAGGGGTCCTTTCACCCCTCCACTTT
TRBD2	TRBJ2-3	-	TRBV7-6	CASSEGGGADTQYF	TGTGCCAGCAGTGAGGGCGGGGGGGCTGATACGCAGTATTTT
-	TRBJ2-1	-	TRBV19	CASSSKSYPSYNEQFF	TGTGCCAGTAGTAGTAAAAGCTACCCCTCCTACAATGAGCAGTTCTTC
-	TRBJ1-6	once	TRBV6-5	CASSYSGRQEGSPLHF	TGTGCCAGCAGTTACTCGGGACGACAGGAAGGTTCACCCCTCCACTTT
-	TRBJ2-7	-	TRBV12-3/TRBV12-4	CASSSRGGDEQYF	TGTGCCAGCAGTTCAAGGGGCGGGGACGAGCAGTACTTC
TRBD1	TRBJ2-7	-	TRBV7-2	CASSSLTGKEHDEQYF	TGTGCCAGCAGCTCGCTGACAGGGAAAGAGCATGACGAGCAGTACTTC